This TCR beta chain came from a study of shared clonotypes between healthy human individuals. Selected positively for CCR7 and CD45RO-negative, naive CD8 cells excluded terminally differentiated effector memory CD45RA+ cells. Method: immunoSEQ multiplex PCR; TCRdb's copy keeps in-frame clones and lacks some. This table has about 590,000 clones, roughly 95% appearing once. Losses at the gene ends were 1 base for V and 6 bases for J; bases not matched to a gene: 5. The CDR3 is 16 amino acids. Germline V gene data show CDR1 as LNHDA and CDR2 as SQIVND (reference sequence). This receptor was identified in a woman in her twenties or thirties in good health. The V call is TRBV19, the J call TRBJ2-1; 11 bases fit TRBD2. Sequencing input: naive CD8+ T cells sorted from blood. CDR3 protein: CASSIGLGLAVNEQFF. In nucleotides, the CDR3 is TGTGCCAGTAGTATAGGTCTGGGACTAGCGGTCAATGAGCAGTTCTTC. The variable domain in full, with the rest retrieved from reference TRBV19 and TRBJ2-1, is DGGITQSPKYLFRKEGQNVTLSCEQNLNHDAMYWYRQDPGQGLRLIYYSQIVNDFQKGDIAEGYSVSREKKESFPLTVTSAQKNPTAFYLCASSIGLGLAVNEQFFGPGTRLTVL.